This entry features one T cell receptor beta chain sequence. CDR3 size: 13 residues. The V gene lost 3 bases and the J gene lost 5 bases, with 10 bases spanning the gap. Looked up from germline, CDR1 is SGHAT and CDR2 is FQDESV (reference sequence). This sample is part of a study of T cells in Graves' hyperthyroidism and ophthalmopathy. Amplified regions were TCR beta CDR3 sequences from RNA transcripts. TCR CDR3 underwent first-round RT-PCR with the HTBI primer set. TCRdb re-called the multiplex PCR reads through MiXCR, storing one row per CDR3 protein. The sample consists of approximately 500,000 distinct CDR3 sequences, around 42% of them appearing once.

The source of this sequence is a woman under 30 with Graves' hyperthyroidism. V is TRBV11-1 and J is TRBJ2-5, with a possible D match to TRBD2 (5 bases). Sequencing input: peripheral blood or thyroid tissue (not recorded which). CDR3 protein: CASSFSRGETQYF. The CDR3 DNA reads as TGTGCCAGCAGCTTTAGTAGAGGGGAGACCCAGTACTTC.